The sequence of this T cell receptor (beta chain) was determined in a study of T cells in Graves' hyperthyroidism and ophthalmopathy. Researchers amplified the TCR beta CDR3 regions from RNA transcripts. First-round RT-PCR of the TCR CDR3 relied on the HTBI primer set. TCRdb re-derived calls from the multiplex PCR reads in MiXCR, one entry per CDR3 protein. Here the sample spans 250,000 to 300,000 distinct CDR3 sequences, about 13% being singletons. Only a few counts were recorded for this clonotype. Its antigen is unidentified. CDR3 size: 15 residues. Germline CDR1 reads LNHDA; CDR2 reads SQIVND (reference sequence). V gave up 3 bases and J gave up 5 bases, with 17 bases separating them. Findings and caveats of the study: Blood shared most expanded thyroid clonotypes above 0.001. Ophthalmopathy was identified by the model a median approximately 6.9 months ahead of onset.

Sequencing was carried out using blood. The rearrangement joins TRBV19 to TRBJ2-7; either TRBD1 or TRBD2 may supply D (6 bases each). The sequence was collected from a woman in her thirties or forties with Graves' hyperthyroidism. This CDR3 reads CASSIGGGDGDEQYF. In DNA, the CDR3 is TGTGCCAGTAGTATCGGAGGGGGTGACGGGGACGAGCAGTACTTC.